The subject of this entry is one T cell receptor beta chain. The sample is drawn from a study of blood T cell repertoires in COVID-19. About the research overall: Material from acute and convalescent COVID-19 was sourced from the United States, Italy and Spain.

The authors' processing: Nucleated cell number was recorded as an estimate derived from reference gene primer amplification. Libraries were prepared by immunoSEQ multiplex PCR; TCRdb keeps only in-frame clonotypes and omits some of them. Clonal size and the V and J genes are those of that table, whereas D and trimming came from the DNA. This sample carries over 150,000 clones, 85% to 90% of them seen once, and the ten largest clones take approximately 7%. V was shortened by 3 bases and J by 3 bases, with 12 bases between the two germline ends. Germline-derived CDR1 and CDR2 are SGHDN and FVKESK. The length of the CDR3 is 14 residues.

The rearrangement uses TRBV14 and TRBJ2-7, with D unclear. The TCR originated in a man between 45 and 60 years old with active or convalescent COVID-19. What was sequenced was peripheral blood. The CDR3 nucleotides read TGTGCCAGCAGCCACGGAGCATTAGACTACGAGCAGTACTTC. Its translation is CASSHGALDYEQYF.